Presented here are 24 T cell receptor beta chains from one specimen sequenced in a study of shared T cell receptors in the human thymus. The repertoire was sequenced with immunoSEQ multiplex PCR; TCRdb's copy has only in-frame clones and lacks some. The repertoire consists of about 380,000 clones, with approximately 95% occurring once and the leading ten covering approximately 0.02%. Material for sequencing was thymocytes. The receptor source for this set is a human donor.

The CDR3 is CASSSSGTLGNIQYF. As DNA, the CDR3 is TGTGCCAGCAGTTCGTCCGGGACTTTGGGAAACATTCAGTACTTC. The chain joins TRBV28 to TRBJ2-4; perhaps TRBD2 as D (6 bases). Deletions cut 4 bases from V and 6 bases from J, with 16 bases between. CDR1 and CDR2 (germline): MDHEN, SYDVKM. This CDR3 is 15 amino acids long.

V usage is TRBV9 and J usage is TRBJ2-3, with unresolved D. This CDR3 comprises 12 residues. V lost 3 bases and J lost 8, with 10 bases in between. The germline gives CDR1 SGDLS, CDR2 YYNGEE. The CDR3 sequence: CASSATPGTQYF. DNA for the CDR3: TGTGCCAGCAGCGCGACGCCGGGTACGCAGTATTTT.

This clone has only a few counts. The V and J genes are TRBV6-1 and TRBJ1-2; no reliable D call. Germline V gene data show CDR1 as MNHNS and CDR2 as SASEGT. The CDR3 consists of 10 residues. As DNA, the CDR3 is TGTTCCATTGGAAGCTATGGCTACACCTTC. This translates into CSIGSYGYTF.

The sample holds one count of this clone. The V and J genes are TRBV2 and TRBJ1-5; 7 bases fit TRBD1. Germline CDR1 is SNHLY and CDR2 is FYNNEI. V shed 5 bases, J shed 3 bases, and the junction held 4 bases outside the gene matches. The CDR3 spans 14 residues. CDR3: CASSRDSFNQPQHF. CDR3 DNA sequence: TGTGCCAGCAGTCGGGACAGCTTCAATCAGCCCCAGCATTTT.

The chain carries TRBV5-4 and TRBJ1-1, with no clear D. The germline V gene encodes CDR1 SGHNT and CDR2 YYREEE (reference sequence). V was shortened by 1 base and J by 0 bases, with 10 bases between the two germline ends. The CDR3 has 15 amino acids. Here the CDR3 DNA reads TGTGCCAGCAGCTTGTATGGCCCAATGAACACTGAAGCTTTCTTT. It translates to CASSLYGPMNTEAFF. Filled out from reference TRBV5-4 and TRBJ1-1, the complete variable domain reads ETGVTQSPTHLIKTRGQQVTLRCSSQSGHNTVSWYQQALGQGPQFIFQYYREEENGRGNFPPRFSGLQFPNYSSELNVNALELDDSALYLCASSLYGPMNTEAFFGQGTRLTVV.

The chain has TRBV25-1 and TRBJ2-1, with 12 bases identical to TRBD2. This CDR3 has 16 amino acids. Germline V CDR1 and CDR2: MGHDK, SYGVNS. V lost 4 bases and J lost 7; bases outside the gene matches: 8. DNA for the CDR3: TGTGCCAGCAGTGGATCTAGCGGGAGGGCCCTAAATGAGCAGTTCTTC. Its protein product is CASSGSSGRALNEQFF.

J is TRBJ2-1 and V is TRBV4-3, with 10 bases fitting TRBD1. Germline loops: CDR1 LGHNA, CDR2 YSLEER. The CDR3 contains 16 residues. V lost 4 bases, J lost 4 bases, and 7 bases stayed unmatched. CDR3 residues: CASSPWDRGVYNEQFF. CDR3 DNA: TGCGCCAGCAGCCCCTGGGACAGGGGCGTATACAATGAGCAGTTCTTC.

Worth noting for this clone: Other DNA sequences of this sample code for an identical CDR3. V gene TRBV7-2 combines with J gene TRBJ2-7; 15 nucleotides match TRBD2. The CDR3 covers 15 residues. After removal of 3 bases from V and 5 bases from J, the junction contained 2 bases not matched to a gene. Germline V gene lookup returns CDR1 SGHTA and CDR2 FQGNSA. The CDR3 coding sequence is TGTGCCAGCAGCTTGGGACTAGCGGGAGGCGACGAGCAGTACTTC. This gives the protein CASSLGLAGGDEQYF.

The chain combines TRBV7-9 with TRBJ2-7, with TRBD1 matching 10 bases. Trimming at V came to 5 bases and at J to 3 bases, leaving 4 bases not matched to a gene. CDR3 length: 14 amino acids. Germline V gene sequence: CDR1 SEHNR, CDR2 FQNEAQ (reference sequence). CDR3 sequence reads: CASSRRTGGYEQYF. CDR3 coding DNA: TGTGCCAGCAGCAGACGGACAGGGGGCTACGAGCAGTACTTC.

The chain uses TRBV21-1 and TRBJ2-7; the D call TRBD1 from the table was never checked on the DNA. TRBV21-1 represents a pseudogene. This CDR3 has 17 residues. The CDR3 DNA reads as TGTGCCAGCACAAACCGGGACAGCTCCCTTCCGGACTACGAGCAGTACTTC. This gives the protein CASTNRDSSLPDYEQYF.

CDR3 sequence: CAISTIEGGVSYEQYF. The DNA for the CDR3 is TGTGCCATCAGTACCATCGAAGGAGGCGTTTCCTACGAGCAGTACTTC. V and J are TRBV10-3 and TRBJ2-7; perhaps TRBD2 as D (5 bases). CDR1 and CDR2 (germline): ENHRY, SYGVKD. The CDR3 loop spans 16 amino acids. V gave up 5 bases and J gave up 1 base, with 18 bases separating them.

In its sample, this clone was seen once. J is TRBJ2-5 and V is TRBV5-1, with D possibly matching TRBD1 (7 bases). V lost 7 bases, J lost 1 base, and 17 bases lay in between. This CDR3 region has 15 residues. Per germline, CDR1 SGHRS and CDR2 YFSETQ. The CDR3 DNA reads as TGCGCCAGCGCCCAGGGGGGACACCCCCAAGAGACCCAGTACTTC. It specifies CASAQGGHPQETQYF.

CDR3: CASSPPPGGPAQPQHF. In nucleotides, the CDR3 is TGTGCCAGCTCACCACCGCCGGGGGGCCCAGCCCAGCCCCAGCATTTT. The J gene is TRBJ1-5, the V gene TRBV18, with a possible D match to TRBD1 (6 bases). The V end lost 0 bases, the J end lost 7 bases, and 16 bases lay between the germline ends. The CDR3 length is 16 residues. Looked up from germline, CDR1 is KGHSH and CDR2 is LQKENI.

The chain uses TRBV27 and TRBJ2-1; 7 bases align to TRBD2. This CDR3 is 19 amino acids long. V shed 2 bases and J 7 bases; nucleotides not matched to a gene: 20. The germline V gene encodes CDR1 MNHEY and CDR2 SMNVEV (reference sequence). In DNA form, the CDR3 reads TGTGCCAGCAGTTTAACCTGGTCTTCGCGGGAGAGAAATCTGAATGAGCAGTTCTTC. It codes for CASSLTWSSRERNLNEQFF.

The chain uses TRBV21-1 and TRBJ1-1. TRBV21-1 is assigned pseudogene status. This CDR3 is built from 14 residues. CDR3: CASSKMRGNTEAFF. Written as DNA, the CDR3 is TGTGCCAGCAGCAAAATGAGGGGAAACACTGAAGCTTTCTTT.

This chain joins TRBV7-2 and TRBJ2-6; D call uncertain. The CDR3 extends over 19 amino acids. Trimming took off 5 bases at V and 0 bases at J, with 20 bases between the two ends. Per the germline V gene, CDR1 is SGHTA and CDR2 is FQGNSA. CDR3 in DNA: TGTGCCAGCAGCCCCCCGACCGTACTCCTTCCCTCTGGGGCCAACGTCCTGACTTTC. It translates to CASSPPTVLLPSGANVLTF.

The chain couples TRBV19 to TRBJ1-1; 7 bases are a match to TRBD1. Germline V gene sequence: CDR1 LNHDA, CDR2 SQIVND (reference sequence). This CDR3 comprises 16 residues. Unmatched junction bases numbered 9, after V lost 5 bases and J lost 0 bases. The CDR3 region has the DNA TGTGCCAGTAGTCTTCGTGGGGGGACAGTGAACACTGAAGCTTTCTTT. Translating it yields CASSLRGGTVNTEAFF. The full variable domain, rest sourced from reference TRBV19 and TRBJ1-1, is DGGITQSPKYLFRKEGQNVTLSCEQNLNHDAMYWYRQDPGQGLRLIYYSQIVNDFQKGDIAEGYSVSREKKESFPLTVTSAQKNPTAFYLCASSLRGGTVNTEAFFGQGTRLTVV.

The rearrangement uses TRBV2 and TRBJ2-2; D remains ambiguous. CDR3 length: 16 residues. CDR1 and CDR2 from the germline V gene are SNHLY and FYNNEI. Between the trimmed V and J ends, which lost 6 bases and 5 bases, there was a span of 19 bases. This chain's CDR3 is CASSIMGPQGTGELFF. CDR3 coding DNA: TGTGCCAGCAGCATTATGGGCCCTCAAGGGACCGGGGAGCTGTTTTTT. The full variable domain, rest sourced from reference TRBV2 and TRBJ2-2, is EPEVTQTPSHQVTQMGQEVILRCVPISNHLYFYWYRQILGQKVEFLVSFYNNEISEKSEIFDDQFSVERPDGSNFTLKIRSTKLEDSAMYFCASSIMGPQGTGELFFGEGSRLTVL.

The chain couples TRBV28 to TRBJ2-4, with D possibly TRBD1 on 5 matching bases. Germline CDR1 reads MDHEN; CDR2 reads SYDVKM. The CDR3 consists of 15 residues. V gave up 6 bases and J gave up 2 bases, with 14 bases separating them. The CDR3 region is CASRDIAASKNIQYF. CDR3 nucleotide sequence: TGTGCCAGCAGGGACATTGCGGCTTCCAAAAACATTCAGTACTTC.

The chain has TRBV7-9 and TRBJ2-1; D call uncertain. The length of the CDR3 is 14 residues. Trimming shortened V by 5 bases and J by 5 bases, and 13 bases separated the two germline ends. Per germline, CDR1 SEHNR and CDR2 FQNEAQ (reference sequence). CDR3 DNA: TGTGCCAGCAGCCGAGAATACGACCACAATGAGCAGTTCTTC. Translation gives CASSREYDHNEQFF.

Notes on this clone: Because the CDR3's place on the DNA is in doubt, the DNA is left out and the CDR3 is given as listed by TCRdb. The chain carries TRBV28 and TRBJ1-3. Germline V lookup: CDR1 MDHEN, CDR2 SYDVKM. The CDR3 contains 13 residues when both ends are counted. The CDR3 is CASSYTFGNTIYF.

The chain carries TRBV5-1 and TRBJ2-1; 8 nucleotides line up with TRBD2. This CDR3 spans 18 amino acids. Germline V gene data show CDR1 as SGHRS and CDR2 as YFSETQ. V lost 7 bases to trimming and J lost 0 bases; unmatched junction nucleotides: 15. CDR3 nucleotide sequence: TGCGCCAGCGACTCACTAGCGGACTCATTGAGCTCCTACAATGAGCAGTTCTTC. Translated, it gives CASDSLADSLSSYNEQFF. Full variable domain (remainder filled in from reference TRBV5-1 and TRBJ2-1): KAGVTQTPRYLIKTRGQQVTLSCSPISGHRSVSWYQQTPGQGLQFLFEYFSETQRNKGNFPGRFSGRQFSNSRSEMNVSTLELGDSALYLCASDSLADSLSSYNEQFFGPGTRLTVL.

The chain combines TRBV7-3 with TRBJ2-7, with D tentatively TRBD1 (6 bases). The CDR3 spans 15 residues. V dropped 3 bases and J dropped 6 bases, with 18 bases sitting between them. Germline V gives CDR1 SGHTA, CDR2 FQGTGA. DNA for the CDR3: TGTGCCAGCAGCTTGACAGGCCGCGTCGAATTCGAGCAGTACTTC. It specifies CASSLTGRVEFEQYF. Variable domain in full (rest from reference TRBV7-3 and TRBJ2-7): GAGVSQTPSNKVTEKGKYVELRCDPISGHTALYWYRQSLGQGPEFLIYFQGTGAADDSGLPNDRFFAVRPEGSVSTLKIQRTERGDSAVYLCASSLTGRVEFEQYFGPGTRLTVT.

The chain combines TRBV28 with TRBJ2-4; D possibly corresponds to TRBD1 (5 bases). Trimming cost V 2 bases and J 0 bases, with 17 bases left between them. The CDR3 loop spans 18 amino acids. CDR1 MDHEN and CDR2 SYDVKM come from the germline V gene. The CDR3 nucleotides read TGTGCCAGCAGTTTACCGCAGGGTCTTTTACTAGCCAAAAACATTCAGTACTTC. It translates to CASSLPQGLLLAKNIQYF.